This T cell receptor beta chain was obtained from a study of regulatory T cells in long-lasting Graves disease. Whole-study context: Graves' patients diagnosed newly had used antithyroid drugs under 3 months.

The J segment lost 5 bases and the V segment lost 6 bases, leaving 10 bases of the junction unmatched. Germline assignment: CDR1 MNHNS and CDR2 SASEGT. CDR3 length: 14 residues. Time point described: newly diagnosed GD, antithyroid drugs for less than 3 months. PBMC-derived RNA was used for the TCR library. In Xi'an, China, an endocrinology department was the source of patients. This clonotype was seen ten or more times. Construction of TCR beta libraries relied on iRepertoire HTBI primers and on Arm-PCR targeting CDR3 regions. In the authors' workflow: Identification yielded some 65 TRBV and 15 or so TRBJ segments across samples. TCRdb passed the multiplex PCR reads through MiXCR, listing each CDR3 protein once. These V and J calls derive from TCRdb rather than the authors' analysis. The sample records around 500,000 distinct CDR3 sequences, approximately 12% being singletons. These data also featured in a second study, about T cells in Graves' hyperthyroidism and ophthalmopathy. As reported in that work: Stable disease denoted Graves' hyperthyroidism without ophthalmopathy progression within 18 months.

This receptor was taken from a young man with Graves disease. Sequenced material: peripheral blood mononuclear cells (PBMCs), taken at new diagnosis, from a patient treated with antithyroid drugs. The chain links TRBV6-1 to TRBJ2-7; 7 bases are shared with TRBD2. The CDR3 DNA reads TGTGCCAGCAGGTCAGCGGGGAACAGGCACGAGCAGTACTTC. It encodes CASRSAGNRHEQYF.